This T cell receptor beta chain was retrieved from a study of cytomegalovirus exposure and HLA in healthy donors. Findings of the study overall: As a later analysis revealed, most CMV-associated TCR beta chains appeared HLA-restricted.

Note on this clone: Its specificity is unknown.

PCR used 60 Vbeta primers and 13 Jbeta primers. TCRdb's table, derived via immunoSEQ multiplex PCR, lists solely in-frame clones and lacks some. The sample holds about 150,000 clones, 73% seen once. The V gene's germline CDR1 is MGHRA and CDR2 YSYEKL. Trimming pared 5 bases from V and 7 bases from J, leaving 17 bases between. The CDR3 spans 14 residues. The J gene is TRBJ2-5, the V gene TRBV4-1; the D is unclear. This receptor was taken from a young woman in good health and CMV-seropositive. Sequencing input: PBMCs. The CDR3 DNA sequence: TGCGCCAGCAGCTTAGCCATGGGTTTTGGGACCCAGTACTTC. It specifies CASSLAMGFGTQYF.